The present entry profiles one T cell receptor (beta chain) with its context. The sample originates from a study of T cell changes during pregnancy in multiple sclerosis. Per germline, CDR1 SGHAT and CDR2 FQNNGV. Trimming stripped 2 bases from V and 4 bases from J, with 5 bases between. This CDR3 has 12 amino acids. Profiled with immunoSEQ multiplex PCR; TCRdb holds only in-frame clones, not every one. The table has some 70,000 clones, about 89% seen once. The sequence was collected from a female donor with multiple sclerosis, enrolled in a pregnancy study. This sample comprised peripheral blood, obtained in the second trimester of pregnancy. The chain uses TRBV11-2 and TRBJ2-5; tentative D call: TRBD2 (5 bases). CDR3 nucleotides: TGTGCCAGCAGCTTAAGCGGAGAGACCCAGTACTTC. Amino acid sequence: CASSLSGETQYF.